The entry below gives a single T cell receptor (beta chain) sequence along with its context. What it recognizes is unknown. The entry originates in a study of cytomegalovirus exposure and HLA in healthy donors. Regarding the study as a whole: In vitro testing confirmed three CMV-associated chains as specific for CMV antigens. A previous analysis found most TCR beta V segments productive roughly 87% or roughly 30% of the time.

PCR involved 60 Vbeta and 13 Jbeta primers. The data were produced by immunoSEQ multiplex PCR, yet TCRdb's version contains in-frame clones alone and is incomplete. The data show around 100,000 clones, with roughly 82% seen just once and 10% held by the top ten. Trimming took off 1 base at V and 1 base at J, with 11 bases between the two ends. This CDR3 region has 15 residues. CDR1 is SGDLS and CDR2 is YYNGEE in the germline V gene. The chain employs TRBV9 and TRBJ2-5; tentatively, D is TRBD1 (6 bases). The origin of this receptor is a man aged 45 to 65 in good health and CMV-seronegative. Sequencing input: PBMCs. The DNA for the CDR3 is TGTGCCAGCAGCGTAACGACAGGTCCCCAAGAGACCCAGTACTTC. This codes for CASSVTTGPQETQYF.